The T cell receptor beta chain described here comes from a study of T cell repertoires in cytomegalovirus infection. Study in general: Signatures in public TCR beta sequences pointed to both CMV infection and matching HLA type.

This clonotype turned up a few times. Its target is not known. V shed 5 bases and J shed 3 bases, with 16 bases lying between them. The CDR3 is 15 amino acids. Germline values: CDR1 LNHDA, CDR2 SQIVND (reference sequence). Via MiXCR, TCRdb re-called the reads, giving one row per CDR3 protein. The sample includes about a million distinct CDR3 sequences, around a third of them seen just once. This sequence originates from a human donor in good health (CMV status not recorded). Some clones in this sample may be carry-over from other donors' samples. The V gene is TRBV19, the J gene TRBJ1-1; no clear D. The sequencing used cultured CD8+ T cells from PBMCs, collected from culture after CMV antigen stimulation. CDR3 sequence (DNA): TGTGCCAGTAGTCCAGCGGGAGGGTTGGACACTGAAGCTTTCTTT. Its translation: CASSPAGGLDTEAFF.